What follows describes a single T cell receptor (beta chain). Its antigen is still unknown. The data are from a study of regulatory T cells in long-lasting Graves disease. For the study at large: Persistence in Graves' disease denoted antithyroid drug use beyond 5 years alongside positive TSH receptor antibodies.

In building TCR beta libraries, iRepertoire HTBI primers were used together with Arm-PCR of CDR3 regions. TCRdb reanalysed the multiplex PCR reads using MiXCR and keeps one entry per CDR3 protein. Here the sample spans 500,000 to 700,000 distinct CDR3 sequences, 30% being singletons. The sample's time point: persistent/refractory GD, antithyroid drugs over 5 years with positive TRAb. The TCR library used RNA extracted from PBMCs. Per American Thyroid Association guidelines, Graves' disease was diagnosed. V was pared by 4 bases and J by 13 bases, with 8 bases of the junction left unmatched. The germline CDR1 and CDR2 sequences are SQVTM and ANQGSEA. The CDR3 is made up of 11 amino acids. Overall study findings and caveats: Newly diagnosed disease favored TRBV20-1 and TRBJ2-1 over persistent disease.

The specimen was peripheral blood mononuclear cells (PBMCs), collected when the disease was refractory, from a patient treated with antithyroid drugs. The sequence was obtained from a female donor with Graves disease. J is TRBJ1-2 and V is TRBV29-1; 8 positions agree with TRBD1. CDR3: CSVGPQGGRTF. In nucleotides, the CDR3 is TGCAGCGTTGGGCCACAGGGGGGTCGCACCTTC.